These T cell receptor beta chains were read from a single sample in a study of shared clonotypes between healthy human individuals. Assay: immunoSEQ multiplex PCR; the TCRdb copy retains only in-frame clones and omits some. Of about 870,000 clones in the sample, around 92% were seen once. Sequenced sample: naive CD8+ T cells sorted from blood. The receptors were sampled from a young man in good health. Both conserved end residues are part of each CDR3. D genes are given only for firm matches. For some rows the clone size is stated as once, few or many, or as a class when expanded; others skip it.

TRBV27,TRBJ2-1,NA,NA,TGTGCCAGCAGTTTAACTAGACCGTGGGATGAGCAGTTCTTC,CASSLTRPWDEQFF
TRBV10-1,TRBJ2-5,NA,NA,TGCGCCAGCAGTAACGTGCGGGACAGACAAGAGACCCAGTACTTC,CASSNVRDRQETQYF
TRBV6-5,TRBJ2-7,NA,TRBD2,TGTGCCAGCAGTGGACTAGCCGGCTACGAGCAGTACTTC,CASSGLAGYEQYF
TRBV28,TRBJ1-5,NA,NA,TGTGCCAGCAAGCCCGGGGGATACAATCAGCCCCAGCATTTT,CASKPGGYNQPQHF
TRBV19,TRBJ2-7,NA,NA,TGTGCCAGTAGTATAGGCCACGACTACGAGCAGTACTTC,CASSIGHDYEQYF
TRBV6-5,TRBJ1-5,few,TRBD1,TGTGCCAGCAGTTACGGACAGGGCAATCAGCCCCAGCATTTT,CASSYGQGNQPQHF
TRBV2,TRBJ1-1,NA,NA,TGTGCCAGCAAGAGGGTTCAGAACACTGAAGCTTTCTTT,CASKRVQNTEAFF
TRBV11-2,TRBJ2-7,NA,NA,TGTGCCAGCAGCTTATCTCAGGGATACGAGCAGTACTTC,CASSLSQGYEQYF
TRBV4-1,TRBJ2-7,NA,TRBD2,TGCGCCAGCTCCTTAAAAAATCGAGCGGGAGCCTACGAGCAGTACTTC,CASSLKNRAGAYEQYF
TRBV18,TRBJ1-2,once,TRBD1,TGTGCCAGCTCACCACCACAGGGGACCCATGGCTACACCTTC,CASSPPQGTHGYTF
TRBV6-6,TRBJ2-3,NA,NA,TGTGCCAGCAGTTACTTCGGGAGTGGCACAGATACGCAGTATTTT,CASSYFGSGTDTQYF
TRBV27,TRBJ2-3,once,NA,TGTGCCAGCAGGGCCGTCGGAGCTCGTGGGGATACGCAGTATTTT,CASRAVGARGDTQYF
TRBV4-3,TRBJ2-7,NA,NA,TGCGCCAGCAGCCAAGGGGGAGAGGGCTACGAGCAGTACTTC,CASSQGGEGYEQYF
TRBV5-1,TRBJ2-7,few,NA,TGCGCCAGCAGCTTGGGTCAGTCCTACGAGCAGTACTTC,CASSLGQSYEQYF
TRBV6-5,TRBJ2-1,NA,NA,TGTGCCAGCAGTCCGGGGGAGTCTGCATACAATGAGCAGTTCTTC,CASSPGESAYNEQFF
TRBV29-1,TRBJ2-1,once,NA,TGCAGCGTCCCCTGGATGGACGGGTCCTACAATGAGCAGTTCTTC,CSVPWMDGSYNEQFF
TRBV2,TRBJ1-4,NA,NA,TGTGCCAGCAGTGATTACGGTTTTGATGAAAAACTGTTTTTT,CASSDYGFDEKLFF
TRBV29-1,TRBJ2-2,NA,NA,TGCAGCGTCCCCAGGGGTGAGGGTACCGGGGAGCTGTTTTTT,CSVPRGEGTGELFF
TRBV19,TRBJ2-5,NA,NA,TGTGCCAGTAGTACGCCCGGGAGTCGGGAGACCCAGTACTTC,CASSTPGSRETQYF
TRBV10-3,TRBJ1-5,once,TRBD1,TGTGCCATCAGAGCCGGGACAGGGGCCAATCAGCCCCAGCATTTT,CAIRAGTGANQPQHF
TRBV4-1,TRBJ2-3,NA,NA,TGCGCCAGCAGCTCGGTCTTAGGCGCCACAGATACGCAGTATTTT,CASSSVLGATDTQYF
TRBV7-6,TRBJ2-2,NA,NA,TGTGCCAGCAGCTGGGGGACCCGGACAGTTCCCGGGGAGCTGTTTTTT,CASSWGTRTVPGELFF
TRBV7-6,TRBJ2-7,NA,NA,TGTGCCAGCAGCCCCCAACCTGGGGGGTACGAGCAGTACTTC,CASSPQPGGYEQYF
TRBV27,TRBJ2-1,once,TRBD2,TGTGCCAGCAGTCACAACCAACCGGGACTATCCTACAATGAGCAGTTCTTC,CASSHNQPGLSYNEQFF
TRBV10-2,TRBJ1-2,NA,TRBD1,TGCGCCAGCGGCCGGGACAGTCACTATGGCTACACCTTC,CASGRDSHYGYTF
TRBV6-1,TRBJ2-7,NA,TRBD1,TGTGCCAGCAGTGGACAGGGGGCCACAGGGTTGTACGAGCAGTACTTC,CASSGQGATGLYEQYF
TRBV4-1,TRBJ2-3,NA,TRBD2,TGCGCCAGCCGGCAATTACTAGCGGGAGAGACAGATACGCAGTATTTT,CASRQLLAGETDTQYF
TRBV5-5,TRBJ2-7,NA,NA,TGTGCCAGCAGCTTGCCGGGTACCCTCTACGAGCAGTACTTC,CASSLPGTLYEQYF
TRBV5-8,TRBJ1-3,NA,NA,TGTGCCAGCAGCTTGTACGGGGGCTCTGGAAACACCATATATTTT,CASSLYGGSGNTIYF
TRBV4-2,TRBJ2-7,NA,TRBD1,TGTGCCAGCAGCCAAGGCAGGGGGAGACTTTCCTACGAGCAGTACTTC,CASSQGRGRLSYEQYF
TRBV13,TRBJ2-7,NA,NA,TGTGCCAGCAGCGCCGGGACCTACGAGCAGTACTTC,CASSAGTYEQYF
TRBV5-6,TRBJ2-7,NA,NA,TGTGCCAGCACTGACACCACAGGGATCTACGAGCAGTACTTC,CASTDTTGIYEQYF
TRBV30,TRBJ2-7,NA,NA,TGTGCCTGGAGTGAGATGTCAGCGGGCTACGAGCAGTACTTC,CAWSEMSAGYEQYF